The clone carrying this TCR beta chain was detected only a few times. Its target is not known. The record originates from a study of T cell repertoires in cytomegalovirus infection. The wider study: HLA-B-restricted CMV epitopes that are well studied were used alongside recently identified HLA-C-restricted ones. Shared public TCR beta signatures pointed to both CMV infection and a matching HLA type.

V shed 10 bases and J shed 0 bases, with 12 bases lying between them. The CDR3 has 13 residues. CDR1 is MNHEY and CDR2 is SVGEGT in the germline V gene. Study-wide results and limits: It was HLA-C-restricted CMV-specific TCR beta clonotypes that dominated the response ex vivo. Totalled public TCR beta family frequency picked out people who carried CMV plus the relevant HLA.

TCRdb passed the reads through MiXCR, listing each CDR3 protein once. Altogether about 570,000 distinct CDR3 sequences are present, approximately 40% being singletons, with the ten largest covering roughly 50%. The TCR sequence derives from a human donor in good health (CMV status not recorded). Some clones in this sample may be carry-over from other donors' samples. The J gene is TRBJ1-1, the V gene TRBV6-2 or TRBV6-3, with D uncertain. Source: cultured PBMCs, taken from culture after CMV antigen stimulation. The CDR3 nucleotides are TGTGCCACCACGACCCCAATGAACACTGAAGCTTTCTTT. It codes for CATTTPMNTEAFF.